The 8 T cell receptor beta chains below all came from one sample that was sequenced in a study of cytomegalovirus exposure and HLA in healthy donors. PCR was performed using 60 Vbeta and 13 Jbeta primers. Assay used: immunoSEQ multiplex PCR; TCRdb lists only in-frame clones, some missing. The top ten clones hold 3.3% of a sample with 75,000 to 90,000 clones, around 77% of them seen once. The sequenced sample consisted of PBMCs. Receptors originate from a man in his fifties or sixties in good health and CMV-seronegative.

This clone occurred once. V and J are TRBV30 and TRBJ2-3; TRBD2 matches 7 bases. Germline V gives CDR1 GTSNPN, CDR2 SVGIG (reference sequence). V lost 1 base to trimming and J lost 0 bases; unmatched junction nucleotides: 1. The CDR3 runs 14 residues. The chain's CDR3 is CAWSAGGSTDTQYF. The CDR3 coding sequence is TGTGCCTGGAGTGCCGGGGGGAGCACAGATACGCAGTATTTT.

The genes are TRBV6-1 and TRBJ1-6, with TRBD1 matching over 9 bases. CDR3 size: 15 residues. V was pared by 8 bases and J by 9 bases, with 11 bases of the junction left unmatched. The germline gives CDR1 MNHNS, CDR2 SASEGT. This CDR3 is CASRRGTGIGSPLHF. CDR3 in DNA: TGTGCCAGCCGGAGGGGGACAGGGATCGGTTCACCCCTCCACTTT.

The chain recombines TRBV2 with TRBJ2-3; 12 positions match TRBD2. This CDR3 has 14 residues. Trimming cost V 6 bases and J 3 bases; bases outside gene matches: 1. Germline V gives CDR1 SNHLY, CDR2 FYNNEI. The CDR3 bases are TGTGCCAGCAGCGGACTAGCGGGGACAGATACGCAGTATTTT. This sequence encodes CASSGLAGTDTQYF.

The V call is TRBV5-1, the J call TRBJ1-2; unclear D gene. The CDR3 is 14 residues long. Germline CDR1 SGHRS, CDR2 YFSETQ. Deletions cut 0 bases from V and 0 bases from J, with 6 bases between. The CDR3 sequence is CASSLDSPNYGYTF. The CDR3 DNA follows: TGCGCCAGCAGCTTGGACAGCCCTAACTATGGCTACACCTTC.

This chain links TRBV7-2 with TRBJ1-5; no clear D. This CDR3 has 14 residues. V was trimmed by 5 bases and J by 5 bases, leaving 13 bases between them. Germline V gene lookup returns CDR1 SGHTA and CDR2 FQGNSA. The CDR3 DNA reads TGTGCCAGCAGCCTAAGTCTAGGTTATCAGCCCCAGCATTTT. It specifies CASSLSLGYQPQHF.

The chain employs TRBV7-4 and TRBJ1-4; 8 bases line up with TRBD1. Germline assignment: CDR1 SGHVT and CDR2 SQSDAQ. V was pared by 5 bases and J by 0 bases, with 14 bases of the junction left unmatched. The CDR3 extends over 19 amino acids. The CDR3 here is CASSQGAQTSLATNEKLFF. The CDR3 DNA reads TGTGCCAGCAGCCAGGGGGCGCAGACTTCACTTGCAACTAATGAAAAACTGTTTTTT.

In nucleotides, the CDR3 is TGTGCCAGCAGCCCTATGGGGGGAAGCACAGATACGCAGTATTTT. Its protein product is CASSPMGGSTDTQYF. The rearrangement uses TRBV5-6 and TRBJ2-3; the D gene is possibly TRBD2 (6 bases). CDR1 is SGHDT, CDR2 YYEEEE, per germline. Trimming removed 4 bases from V and 0 bases from J, with 12 bases in between. The CDR3 contains 15 residues.

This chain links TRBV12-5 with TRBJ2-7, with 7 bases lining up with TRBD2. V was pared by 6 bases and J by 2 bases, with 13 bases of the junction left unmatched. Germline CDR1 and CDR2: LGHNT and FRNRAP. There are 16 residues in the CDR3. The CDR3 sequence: CASGLTGTTTTYEQYF. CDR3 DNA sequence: TGTGCTAGTGGCCTCACCGGGACTACCACCACCTACGAGCAGTACTTC.